This T cell receptor beta chain was captured in a study of T cell responses to AZD1222 COVID-19 vaccine. This CDR3 has 14 amino acids. Looked up from germline, CDR1 is LNHDA and CDR2 is SQIVND (reference sequence). The ends were cut back, 10 bases at V and 2 bases at J, with 14 bases in the middle. The data were produced by immunoSEQ multiplex PCR, yet TCRdb's version contains in-frame clones alone and is incomplete. The table lists under 150,000 clones, 88% of them singletons. The V gene is TRBV19, the J gene TRBJ1-4, with D perhaps TRBD1 (5 bases). This TCR derives from an adult in good health. Here the sequenced sample was peripheral blood, taken on day 0 of AZD1222 vaccination. This CDR3 is CATGQGSTNEKLFF. The CDR3 DNA is TGTGCCACTGGGCAGGGATCTACTAATGAAAAACTGTTTTTT.